This T cell receptor (beta chain) stems from a study of beta chain features in type 1 diabetes. Findings and caveats of the study: Among patients with Type 1 diabetes, TCRB CDR3s were moderately but significantly shorter in every one of the four CD4+ subsets. The similarity of naive, central memory and Treg TCRB repertoires appeared greater among patients than among healthy donors. Cells with high TCR expression could be over-represented when cDNA is sequenced.

As concerns this clone: Its specificity is unknown.

Investigators reverse transcribed all isolated RNA, so they sequenced expressed TCRB transcripts. Data came from immunoSEQ multiplex PCR; TCRdb stores just in-frame clones and leaves some out. The sample has 620,000 or so clones; around 15% are singletons. CDR1 is SGHRS and CDR2 is YFSETQ in the germline V gene. The CDR3 is made up of 14 amino acids. V shed 4 bases and J shed 2 bases, with 10 bases lying between them. This sequence joins TRBV5-1 and TRBJ2-1; no definite D call. Sequences were obtained from naive CD4+ T cells from blood. This receptor was identified in a young man in good health. The CDR3 DNA reads TGCGCCAGCAGCGGCCTGGTCACCTACAATGAGCAGTTCTTC. It specifies CASSGLVTYNEQFF.